The present TCR beta chain was sequenced within a study of T cells in Graves' hyperthyroidism and ophthalmopathy. The CDR3 covers 16 residues. Per the germline V gene, CDR1 is MNHEY and CDR2 is SVGAGI. V gave up 0 bases and J gave up 2 bases; unmatched junction bases: 6. Points from the study as a whole: Ophthalmopathy was distinguished from stable hyperthyroidism by 13 V-J signatures. In blood, most of the thyroid clonotypes expanded above 0.001 were also present.

TCR beta CDR3 regions were amplified from RNA transcripts. During a first-round RT-PCR of the TCR CDR3, the HTBI primer set was used. TCRdb redid the calling of the multiplex PCR reads with MiXCR, one entry per CDR3 protein. The sample lists roughly 380,000 distinct CDR3 sequences; approximately 19% were seen once. As for this clonotype: Its antigen is not known.

Clinicians diagnosed patients from clinical symptoms, serum thyroxine and TRAb, thyroid ultrasound and orbital computed tomography. The chain is built from TRBV6-5 and TRBJ1-1; TRBD1 agrees at 7 bases. This sequence originates from a woman aged 18-35 years with Graves' hyperthyroidism. Sequenced input: blood. The CDR3 DNA sequence: TGTGCCAGCAGTTACTCGGTGGGGACAGCAAACACTGAAGCTTTCTTT. Its protein is CASSYSVGTANTEAFF.